This T cell receptor beta chain was documented in a study of cytomegalovirus exposure and HLA in healthy donors. Study-wide results and caveats: Presence/absence analyses took donor sequencing depth as roughly uniform. Three chains tied to CMV proved CMV antigen-specific in vitro. Fewer N-insertions than the roughly 700-donor mean were reportedly shown by an Asian-associated ancestry cluster in a later analysis.

This clone was detected only a few times. The antigen is undetermined. Trimming removed 3 bases from V and 3 bases from J, with 12 bases in between. The CDR3 has 14 residues. The V gene's germline CDR1 is MNHEY and CDR2 SMNVEV (reference sequence). PCR amplification relied on 60 Vbeta primers (plus 13 Jbeta primers). Clones were read by immunoSEQ multiplex PCR, and TCRdb kept only the in-frame ones, dropping some. The profile shows around 120,000 clones, around 75% of them singletons. V is TRBV27 and J is TRBJ2-7; possible D gene TRBD1, 5 bases. The sequence came from a woman under 30 in good health and CMV-seronegative. The sequenced material came from PBMCs. The CDR3 region is CASSLTRQNYEQYF. In DNA, the CDR3 is TGTGCCAGCAGTTTGACTCGACAGAACTACGAGCAGTACTTC.